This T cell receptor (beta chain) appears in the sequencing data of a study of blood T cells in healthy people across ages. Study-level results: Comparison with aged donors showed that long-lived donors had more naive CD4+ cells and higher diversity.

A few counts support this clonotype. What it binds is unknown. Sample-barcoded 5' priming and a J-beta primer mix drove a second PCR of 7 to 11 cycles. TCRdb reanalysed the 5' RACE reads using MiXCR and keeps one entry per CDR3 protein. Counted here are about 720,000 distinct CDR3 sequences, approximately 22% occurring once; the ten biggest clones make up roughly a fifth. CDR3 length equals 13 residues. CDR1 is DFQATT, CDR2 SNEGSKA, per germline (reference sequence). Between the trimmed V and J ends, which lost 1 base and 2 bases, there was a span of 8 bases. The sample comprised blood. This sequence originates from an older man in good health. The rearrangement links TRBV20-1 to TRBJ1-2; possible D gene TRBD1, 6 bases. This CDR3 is CSARAGTNYGYTF. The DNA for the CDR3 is TGCAGTGCTAGAGCCGGGACAAACTATGGCTACACCTTC.